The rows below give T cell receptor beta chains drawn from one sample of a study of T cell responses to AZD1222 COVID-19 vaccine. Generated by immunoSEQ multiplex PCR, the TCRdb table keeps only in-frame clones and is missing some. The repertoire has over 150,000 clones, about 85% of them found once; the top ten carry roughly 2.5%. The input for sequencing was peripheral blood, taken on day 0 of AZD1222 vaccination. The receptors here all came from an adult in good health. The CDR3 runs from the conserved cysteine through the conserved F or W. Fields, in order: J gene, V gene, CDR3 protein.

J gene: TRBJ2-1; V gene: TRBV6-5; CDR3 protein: CASIALAGANEQFF
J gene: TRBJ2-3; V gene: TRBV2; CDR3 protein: CASSEARRLFVTQYF
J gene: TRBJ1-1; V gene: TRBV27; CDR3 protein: CASSLVQGTEAFF
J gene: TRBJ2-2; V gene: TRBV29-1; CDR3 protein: CSAVGLAGVGTGELFF
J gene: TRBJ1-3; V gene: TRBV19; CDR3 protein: CASGTLGSGNTIYF
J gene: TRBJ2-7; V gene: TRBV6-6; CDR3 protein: CASSPYTGSFYFEQYF
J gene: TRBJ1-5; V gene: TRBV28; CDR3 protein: CASRPGFSNQPQHF
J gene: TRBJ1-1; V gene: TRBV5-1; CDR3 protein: CASRQTGAAEAFF
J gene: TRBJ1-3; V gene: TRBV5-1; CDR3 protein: CASSFAGAGNTIYF
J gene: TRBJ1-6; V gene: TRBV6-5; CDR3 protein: CASSYSNRVDSPLHF
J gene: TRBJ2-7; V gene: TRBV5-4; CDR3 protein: CASSKPGTEQYF
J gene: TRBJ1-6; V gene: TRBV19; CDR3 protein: CASSMFPQNSPLHF
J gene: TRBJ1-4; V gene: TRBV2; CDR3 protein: CASSPEQGTNEKLFF
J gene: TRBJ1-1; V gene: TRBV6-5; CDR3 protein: CASYSGQINTEAFF
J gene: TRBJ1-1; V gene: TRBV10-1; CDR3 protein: CASSEPGGRAEAFF